Listed below are T cell receptor beta chains from one sample, sequenced in a study of somatic mutations in cytotoxic T cells in rheumatoid arthritis. Here immunoSEQ multiplex PCR was the method, and the copy in TCRdb shows in-frame clones only, minus some. The sample lists some 18,000 clones, around 80% occurring once. The sequencing sample was made of CD8+ T cells sorted from blood. Receptor source: an adult with rheumatoid arthritis. The CDR3 runs from the conserved cysteine through the conserved F or W. The D gene is left open where the match is weak. The size field is filled for only some rows; it gives once, few, many or a size class.

J gene,D gene,V gene,clone size,CDR3 DNA,CDR3 protein
TRBJ1-2,NA,TRBV7-9,NA,TGTGCCAGCAGAGCTGGTTCAGACTATGGCTACACCTTC,CASRAGSDYGYTF
TRBJ1-5,NA,TRBV5-6,NA,TGTGCCAGCAGCTTGTCGTTCAGCCATAGCAATCAGCCCCAGCATTTT,CASSLSFSHSNQPQHF
TRBJ2-5,TRBD2,TRBV2,NA,TGTGCCAGCAGTGGTTGGACTAGCGGGTCGGGGGAGACCCAGTACTTC,CASSGWTSGSGETQYF
TRBJ2-7,NA,TRBV19,NA,TGTGCCAGTAGCCACCCCGGGGACGAGCAGTACTTC,CASSHPGDEQYF
TRBJ2-7,NA,TRBV7-9,NA,TGTGCCAGCAGCCCATCCCCCCTAACCTACGAGCAGTACTTC,CASSPSPLTYEQYF
TRBJ1-1,NA,TRBV6-1,few,TGTGCCAGCCTGGGACCGCGCACTGAAGCTTTCTTT,CASLGPRTEAFF
TRBJ2-5,NA,TRBV4-1,NA,TGCGCCAGCAGCCAAGACCCCGGGGCCTGGGAGACCCAGTACTTC,CASSQDPGAWETQYF
TRBJ1-2,NA,TRBV29-1,few,TGCAGCGTTGTGGAGGGACACCATAACTATGGCTACACCTTC,CSVVEGHHNYGYTF
TRBJ1-3,NA,TRBV10-3,NA,TGTGCCGCCGCGCTAGAGCCGGGCTCTGGAAACACCATATATTTT,CAAALEPGSGNTIYF
TRBJ1-5,NA,TRBV21-1,NA,TGTGCCAGCAGCAGGTCAGGTCGGCAGCCCCAGCATTTT,CASSRSGRQPQHF
TRBJ1-2,NA,TRBV19,NA,TGTGCCAGTAGTACCCGGGTTAAAGGCTACACCTTC,CASSTRVKGYTF
TRBJ1-1,TRBD1,TRBV6-6,NA,TGTGCCAGCAGGACAGGGGGTTTCTTTAGCACTGAAGCTTTCTTT,CASRTGGFFSTEAFF
TRBJ1-1,NA,TRBV7-6,NA,TGTGCCAGCAGCCTCCGGCAGGAGGGTCTCGAAGCTTTCTTT,CASSLRQEGLEAFF
TRBJ2-1,TRBD1,TRBV6-5,NA,TGTGCCAGCAGCATACAGGGGAACTCCTACAATGAGCAGTTCTTC,CASSIQGNSYNEQFF
TRBJ1-4,TRBD1,TRBV7-9,NA,TGTGCCAGCAGCCTGGACAGGGCGGCGGAAAAACTGTTTTTT,CASSLDRAAEKLFF
TRBJ1-5,NA,TRBV2,NA,TGTGCCAGCACCCGGGCCGGGGTCGGTCAGCCCCAGCATTTT,CASTRAGVGQPQHF
TRBJ1-1,NA,TRBV6-5,NA,TGTGCCAGCAGTATCGGCGGTACGACTGAAGCTTTCTTT,CASSIGGTTEAFF
TRBJ2-5,TRBD2,TRBV7-9,medium-sized,TGTGCCAGCAGCCCCCGGACTAGCGGGTTCTTCGGTGAGACCCAGTACTTC,CASSPRTSGFFGETQYF
TRBJ2-7,NA,TRBV7-9,NA,TGTGCCAGCAGCTTAGTTTTAGGGCGTTACTCCTACGAGCAGTACTTC,CASSLVLGRYSYEQYF
TRBJ1-1,TRBD1,TRBV5-4,NA,TGTGCCAGCAGCTTGGAGGGACAGGGAGCTGAAGCTTTCTTT,CASSLEGQGAEAFF
TRBJ1-6,NA,TRBV7-9,few,TGTGCCAGCAGCCCACCTCGCGCGACAGTCCTCGCCCCCCTCCACTTT,CASSPPRATVLAPLHF
TRBJ1-1,NA,TRBV5-6,NA,TGTGCCAGCAGCTTGATGGGTCCTGAAGCTTTCTTT,CASSLMGPEAFF
TRBJ1-1,NA,TRBV27,NA,TGTGCCAGCAGTTTATGGGCCGGGGAGGAGGACACTGAAGCTTTCTTT,CASSLWAGEEDTEAFF
TRBJ1-1,TRBD1,TRBV7-8,NA,TGTGCCAGCAGTCGTCAACAGGGGGCTTTCTTT,CASSRQQGAFF
TRBJ1-5,TRBD1,TRBV5-1,once,TGCGCCAGCAGCCTAACAGGGGCGACTGGAGGTAGCAATCAGCCCCAGCATTTT,CASSLTGATGGSNQPQHF
TRBJ1-3,NA,TRBV4-1,NA,TGCGCCAGCAGCCAAGTCCAGGGGACGGTCAGCTCTGGAAACACCATATATTTT,CASSQVQGTVSSGNTIYF
TRBJ2-6,TRBD1,TRBV29-1,NA,TGCAGCGGGTGGACAGGGGCCTCCTCGGGCGGGGCCAACGTCCTGACTTTC,CSGWTGASSGGANVLTF
TRBJ2-7,TRBD1,TRBV19,few,TGTGCCAGTAGTGACACCCTCGGGACAGGTTACGAGCAGTACTTC,CASSDTLGTGYEQYF
TRBJ1-1,TRBD1,TRBV11-2,NA,TGTGCCAGCAGCTTATGGACAGGGGGCCCTGAAGCTTTCTTT,CASSLWTGGPEAFF
TRBJ1-6,NA,TRBV5-6,NA,TGTGCCAGCAGCCCGCGAGTGGGCGGGGGTCATAATTCACCCCTCCACTTT,CASSPRVGGGHNSPLHF
TRBJ1-6,NA,TRBV7-2,NA,TGTGCCAGCAGCTTAAACCGGGTTTCACCCCTCCACTTT,CASSLNRVSPLHF
TRBJ1-1,NA,TRBV4-2,NA,TGTGCCAGCAGCCAAGAGGGTGCTGTAATCAGGGAGGGGACCCCTGAAGCTTTCTTT,CASSQEGAVIREGTPEAFF
TRBJ1-2,TRBD1,TRBV4-1,NA,TGCGCCAGCAGCCAAGATGGGACAGGGGGCTATGGCTACACCTTC,CASSQDGTGGYGYTF
TRBJ2-1,NA,TRBV7-6,few,TGTGCCAGCAGCTTAGCTGGTCCAGCGGGTGAGCAGTTCTTC,CASSLAGPAGEQFF